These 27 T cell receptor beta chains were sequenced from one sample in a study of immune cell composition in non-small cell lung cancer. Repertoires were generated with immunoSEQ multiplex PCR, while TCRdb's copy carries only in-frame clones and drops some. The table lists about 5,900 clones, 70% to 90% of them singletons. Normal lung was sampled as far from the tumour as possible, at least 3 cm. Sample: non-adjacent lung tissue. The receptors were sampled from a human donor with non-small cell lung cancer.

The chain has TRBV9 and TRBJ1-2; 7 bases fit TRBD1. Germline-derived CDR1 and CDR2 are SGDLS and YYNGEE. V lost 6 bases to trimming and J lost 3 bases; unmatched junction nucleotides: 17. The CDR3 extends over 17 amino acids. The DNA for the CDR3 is TGTGCCAGCATCCCCCCTGTCGACAGGGAAAGTCACTATGGCTACACCTTC. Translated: CASIPPVDRESHYGYTF.

Written as DNA, the CDR3 is TGCGCCAGCAGCCGTTATACGGGACAGGCGCAGTATTTT. This codes for CASSRYTGQAQYF. The V and J genes are TRBV4-1 and TRBJ2-3, with TRBD1 matching over 8 bases. The germline V gene encodes CDR1 MGHRA and CDR2 YSYEKL. This CDR3 has 13 amino acids. The junction had 7 bases not matched to a gene; V was cut back by 4 bases and J by 10 bases.

CDR3 nucleotide sequence: TGTGCCAGCAGCGTAGATCAGCGGAGGACGACTGAAGCTTTCTTT. This codes for CASSVDQRRTTEAFF. The genes are TRBV9 and TRBJ1-1; D ambiguous. Germline V gives CDR1 SGDLS, CDR2 YYNGEE. The CDR3 has 15 residues. Trimming removed 0 bases at V and 5 bases at J, with 14 bases between.

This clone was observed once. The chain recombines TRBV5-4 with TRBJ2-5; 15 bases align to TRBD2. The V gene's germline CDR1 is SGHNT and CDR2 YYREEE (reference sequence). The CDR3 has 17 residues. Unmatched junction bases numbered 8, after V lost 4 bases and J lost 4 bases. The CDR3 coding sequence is TGTGCCAGCAGCATAGGGACTAGCGGGAGGATGGGAGAGACCCAGTACTTC. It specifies CASSIGTSGRMGETQYF.

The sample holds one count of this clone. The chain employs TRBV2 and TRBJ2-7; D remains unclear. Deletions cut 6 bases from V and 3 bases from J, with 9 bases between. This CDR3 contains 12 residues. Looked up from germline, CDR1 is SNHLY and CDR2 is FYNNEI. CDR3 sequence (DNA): TGTGCCAGCAGCGGTAGTAGCTACGAGCAGTACTTC. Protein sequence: CASSGSSYEQYF.

The CDR3 here is CASSKTGGYYEQYF. DNA for the CDR3: TGTGCCAGCAGCAAGACAGGAGGTTACTACGAGCAGTACTTC. The V gene is TRBV9, the J gene TRBJ2-7; tentatively, D is TRBD1 (6 bases). V lost 4 bases and J 3 bases, leaving 14 bases between the germline ends. The CDR3 has 14 amino acids. In germline, CDR1 is SGDLS, CDR2 YYNGEE. Based on the CDR3 plus reference TRBV9 and TRBJ2-7, the full variable domain is DSGVTQTPKHLITATGQRVTLRCSPRSGDLSVYWYQQSLDQGLQFLIQYYNGEERAKGNILERFSAQQFPDLHSELNLSSLELGDSALYFCASSKTGGYYEQYFGPGTRLTVT.

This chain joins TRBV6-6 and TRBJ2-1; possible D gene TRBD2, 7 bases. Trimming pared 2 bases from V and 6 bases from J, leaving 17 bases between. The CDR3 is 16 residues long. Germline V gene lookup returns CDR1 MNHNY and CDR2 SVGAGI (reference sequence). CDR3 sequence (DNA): TGTGCCAGCAGTTACCTGGGAGGGACATATGGCAATGAGCAGTTCTTC. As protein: CASSYLGGTYGNEQFF.

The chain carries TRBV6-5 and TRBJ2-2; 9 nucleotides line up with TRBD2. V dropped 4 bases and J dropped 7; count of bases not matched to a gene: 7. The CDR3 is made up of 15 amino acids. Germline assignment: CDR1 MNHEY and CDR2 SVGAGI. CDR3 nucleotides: TGTGCCAGCAGTTCGCCTAGCGGGATGGGCGGGGAGCTGTTTTTT. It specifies CASSSPSGMGGELFF.

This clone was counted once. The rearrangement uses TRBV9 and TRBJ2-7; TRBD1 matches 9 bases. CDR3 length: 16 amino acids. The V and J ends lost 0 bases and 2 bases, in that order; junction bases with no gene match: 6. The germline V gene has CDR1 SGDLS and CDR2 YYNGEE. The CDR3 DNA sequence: TGTGCCAGCAGCGTAGGAGGGACAGGGATAACCTACGAGCAGTACTTC. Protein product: CASSVGGTGITYEQYF.

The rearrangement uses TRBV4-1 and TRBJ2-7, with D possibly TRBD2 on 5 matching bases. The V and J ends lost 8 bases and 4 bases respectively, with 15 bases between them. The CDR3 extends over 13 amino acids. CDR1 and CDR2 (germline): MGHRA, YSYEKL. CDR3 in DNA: TGCGCCAGCGGAATCGGACTGGGGTACGAGCAGTACTTC. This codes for CASGIGLGYEQYF.

The CDR3 sequence is CASLVLNLAKNIQYF. CDR3 DNA sequence: TGCGCCAGCTTAGTCCTAAATTTAGCCAAAAACATTCAGTACTTC. The chain joins TRBV23-1 to TRBJ2-4; D remains ambiguous. TRBV23-1 is given ORF status, its function remaining uncertain. V was shortened by 8 bases and J by 0 bases, with 14 bases between the two germline ends. This CDR3 comprises 15 residues.

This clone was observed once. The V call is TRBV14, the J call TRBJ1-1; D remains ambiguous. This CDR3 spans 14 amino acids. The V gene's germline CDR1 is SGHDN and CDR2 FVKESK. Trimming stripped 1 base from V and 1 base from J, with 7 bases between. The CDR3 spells CASSQVAGNTEAFF. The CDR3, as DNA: TGTGCCAGCAGCCAAGTAGCCGGGAACACTGAAGCTTTCTTT.

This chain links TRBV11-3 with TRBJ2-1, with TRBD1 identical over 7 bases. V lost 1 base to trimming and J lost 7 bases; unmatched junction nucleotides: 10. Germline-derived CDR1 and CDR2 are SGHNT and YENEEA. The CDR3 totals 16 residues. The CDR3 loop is CASSLGLLPGGNEQFF. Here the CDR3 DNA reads TGTGCCAGCAGCTTAGGACTCTTGCCAGGGGGAAATGAGCAGTTCTTC.

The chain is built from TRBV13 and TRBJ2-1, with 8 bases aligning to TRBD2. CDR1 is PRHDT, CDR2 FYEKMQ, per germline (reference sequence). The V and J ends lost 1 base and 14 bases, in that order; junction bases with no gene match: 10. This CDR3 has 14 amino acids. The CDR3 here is CASSLALAGVEEFF. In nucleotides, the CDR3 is TGTGCCAGCAGCTTAGCGCTAGCGGGCGTCGAGGAGTTCTTC. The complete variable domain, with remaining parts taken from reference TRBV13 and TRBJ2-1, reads AAGVIQSPRHLIKEKRETATLKCYPIPRHDTVYWYQQGPGQDPQFLISFYEKMQSDKGSIPDRFSAQQFSDYHSELNMSSLELGDSALYFCASSLALAGVEEFFGPGTRLTVL.

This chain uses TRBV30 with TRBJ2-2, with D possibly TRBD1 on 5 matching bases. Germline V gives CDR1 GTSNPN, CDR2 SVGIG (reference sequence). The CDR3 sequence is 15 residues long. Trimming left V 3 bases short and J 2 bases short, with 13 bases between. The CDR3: CAWSPRVLNTGELFF. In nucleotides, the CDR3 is TGTGCCTGGAGCCCCAGGGTACTAAACACCGGGGAGCTGTTTTTT.

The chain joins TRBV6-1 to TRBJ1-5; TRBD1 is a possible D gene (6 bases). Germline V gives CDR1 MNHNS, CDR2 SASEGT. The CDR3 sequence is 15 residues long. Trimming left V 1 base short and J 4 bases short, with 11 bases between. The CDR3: CASSEGVQGNQPQHF. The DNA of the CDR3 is TGTGCCAGCAGTGAAGGGGTACAGGGTAATCAGCCCCAGCATTTT.

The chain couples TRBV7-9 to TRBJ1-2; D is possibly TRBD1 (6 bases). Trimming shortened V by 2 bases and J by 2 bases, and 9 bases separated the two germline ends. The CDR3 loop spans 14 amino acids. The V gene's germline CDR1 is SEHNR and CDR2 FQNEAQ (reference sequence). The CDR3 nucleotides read TGTGCCAGCAGCTTATCTGACAGGAACTATGGCTACACCTTC. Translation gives CASSLSDRNYGYTF.

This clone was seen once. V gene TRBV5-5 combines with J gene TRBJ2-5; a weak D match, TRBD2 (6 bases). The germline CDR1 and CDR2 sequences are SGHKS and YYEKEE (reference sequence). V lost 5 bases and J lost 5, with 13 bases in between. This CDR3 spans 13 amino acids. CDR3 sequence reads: CASSRGIFETQYF. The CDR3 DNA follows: TGTGCCAGCAGTCGGGGGATTTTCGAGACCCAGTACTTC.

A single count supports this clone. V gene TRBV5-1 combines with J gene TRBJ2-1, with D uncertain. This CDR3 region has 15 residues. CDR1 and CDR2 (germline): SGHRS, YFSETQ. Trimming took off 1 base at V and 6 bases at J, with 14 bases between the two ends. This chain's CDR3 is CASSLHDARGNEQFF. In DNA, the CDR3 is TGCGCCAGCAGCTTGCATGATGCGCGTGGCAATGAGCAGTTCTTC. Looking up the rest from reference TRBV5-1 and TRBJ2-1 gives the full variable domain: KAGVTQTPRYLIKTRGQQVTLSCSPISGHRSVSWYQQTPGQGLQFLFEYFSETQRNKGNFPGRFSGRQFSNSRSEMNVSTLELGDSALYLCASSLHDARGNEQFFGPGTRLTVL.

CDR3 in amino acids: CASSSSGTDTDTQYF. The CDR3 DNA reads TGTGCCAGCAGCTCATCCGGGACAGATACAGATACGCAGTATTTT. The chain recombines TRBV7-2 with TRBJ2-3, with 7 bases that match TRBD1. Losses at the gene ends were 4 bases for V and 3 bases for J; bases not matched to a gene: 7. CDR3 length: 15 amino acids. Germline-derived CDR1 and CDR2 are SGHTA and FQGNSA.

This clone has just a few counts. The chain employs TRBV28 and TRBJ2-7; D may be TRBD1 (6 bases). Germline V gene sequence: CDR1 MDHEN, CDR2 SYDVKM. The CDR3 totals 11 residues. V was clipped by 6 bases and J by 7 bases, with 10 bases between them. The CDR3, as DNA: TGTGCCAGCAGGATCCAGGGGGAGCAGTACTTC. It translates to CASRIQGEQYF.

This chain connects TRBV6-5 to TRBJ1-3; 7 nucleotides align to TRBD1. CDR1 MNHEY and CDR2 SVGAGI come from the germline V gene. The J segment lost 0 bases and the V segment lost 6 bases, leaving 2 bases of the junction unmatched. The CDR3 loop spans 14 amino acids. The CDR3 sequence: CASRGTVSGNTIYF. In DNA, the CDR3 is TGTGCCAGCAGAGGGACAGTCTCTGGAAACACCATATATTTT.

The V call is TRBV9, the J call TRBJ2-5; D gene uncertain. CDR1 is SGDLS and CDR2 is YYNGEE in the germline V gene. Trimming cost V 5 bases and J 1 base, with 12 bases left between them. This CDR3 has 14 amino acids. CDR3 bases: TGTGCCAGCAGTCAACAGCACTTCCAAGAGACCCAGTACTTC. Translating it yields CASSQQHFQETQYF.

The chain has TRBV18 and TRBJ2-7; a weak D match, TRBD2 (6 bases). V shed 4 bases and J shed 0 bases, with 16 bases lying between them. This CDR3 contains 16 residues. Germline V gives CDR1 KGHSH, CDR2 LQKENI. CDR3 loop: CASSLRAVAASYEQYF. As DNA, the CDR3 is TGTGCCAGCTCACTGAGGGCGGTAGCGGCCTCCTACGAGCAGTACTTC.

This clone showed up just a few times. The CDR3 loop is CASSGGVTNEKLFF. Here the CDR3 DNA reads TGCGCCAGCAGCGGGGGGGTTACTAATGAAAAACTGTTTTTT. J is TRBJ1-4 and V is TRBV4-1, with D maybe TRBD1 (5 bases). The CDR3 extends over 14 amino acids. Per the germline V gene, CDR1 is MGHRA and CDR2 is YSYEKL. V dropped 5 bases and J dropped 2 bases, with 9 bases sitting between them.

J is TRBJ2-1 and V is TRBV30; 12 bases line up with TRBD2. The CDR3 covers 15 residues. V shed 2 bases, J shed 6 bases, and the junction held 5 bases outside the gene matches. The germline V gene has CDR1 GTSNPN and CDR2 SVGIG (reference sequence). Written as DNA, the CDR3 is TGTGCCTGGAGTCATACTAGCGGGAGGCTCAATGAGCAGTTCTTC. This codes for CAWSHTSGRLNEQFF.

This chain's CDR3 is CATQAAGGSTDTQYF. The CDR3 nucleotides read TGCGCCACTCAGGCTGCCGGGGGGAGCACAGATACGCAGTATTTT. The chain uses TRBV5-1 and TRBJ2-3; the match to TRBD2 covers 7 bases. Trimming removed 9 bases from V and 0 bases from J; junction bases left unmatched: 10. CDR3 length: 15 residues. Germline values: CDR1 SGHRS, CDR2 YFSETQ. The complete variable domain, with remaining parts taken from reference TRBV5-1 and TRBJ2-3, reads KAGVTQTPRYLIKTRGQQVTLSCSPISGHRSVSWYQQTPGQGLQFLFEYFSETQRNKGNFPGRFSGRQFSNSRSEMNVSTLELGDSALYLCATQAAGGSTDTQYFGPGTRLTVL.